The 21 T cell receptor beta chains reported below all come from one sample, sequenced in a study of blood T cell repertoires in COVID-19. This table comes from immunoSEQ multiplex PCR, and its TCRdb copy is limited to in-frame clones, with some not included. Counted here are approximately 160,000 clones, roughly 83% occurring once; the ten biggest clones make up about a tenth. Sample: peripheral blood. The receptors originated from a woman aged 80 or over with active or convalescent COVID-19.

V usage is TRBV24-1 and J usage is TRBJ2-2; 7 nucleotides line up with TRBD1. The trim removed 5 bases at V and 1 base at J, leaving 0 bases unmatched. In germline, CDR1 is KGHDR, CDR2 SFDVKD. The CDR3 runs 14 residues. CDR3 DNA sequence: TGTGCCACCAGTGGACAGGGGAACACCGGGGAGCTGTTTTTT. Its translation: CATSGQGNTGELFF.

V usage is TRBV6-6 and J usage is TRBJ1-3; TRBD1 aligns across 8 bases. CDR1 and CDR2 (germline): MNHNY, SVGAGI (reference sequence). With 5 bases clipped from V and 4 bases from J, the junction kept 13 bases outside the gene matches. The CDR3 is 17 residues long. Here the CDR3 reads CASSRTGSSFLGNTIYF. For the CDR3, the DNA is TGTGCCAGCAGTCGGACAGGGAGCTCCTTCTTAGGAAACACCATATATTTT.

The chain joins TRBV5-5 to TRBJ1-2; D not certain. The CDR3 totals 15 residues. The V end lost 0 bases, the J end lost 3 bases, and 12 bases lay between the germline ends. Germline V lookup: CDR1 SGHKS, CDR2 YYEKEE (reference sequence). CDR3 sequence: CASSLDLRLYYGYTF. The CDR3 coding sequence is TGTGCCAGCAGCTTGGACTTGCGACTATACTATGGCTACACCTTC.

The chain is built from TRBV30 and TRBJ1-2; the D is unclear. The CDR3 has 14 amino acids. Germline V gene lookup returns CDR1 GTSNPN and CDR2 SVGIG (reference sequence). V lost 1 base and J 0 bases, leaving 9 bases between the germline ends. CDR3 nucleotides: TGTGCCTGGAGTGCAATGGGCCCTAACTATGGCTACACCTTC. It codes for CAWSAMGPNYGYTF.

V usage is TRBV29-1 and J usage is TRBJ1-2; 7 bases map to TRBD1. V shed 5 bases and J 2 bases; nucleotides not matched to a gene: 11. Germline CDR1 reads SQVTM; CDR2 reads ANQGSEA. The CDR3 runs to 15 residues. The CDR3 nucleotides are TGCAGCGTTCGGCGTGGGACAGTCTCCAACTATGGCTACACCTTC. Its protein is CSVRRGTVSNYGYTF. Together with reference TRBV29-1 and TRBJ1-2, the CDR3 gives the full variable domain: SAVISQKPSRDICQRGTSLTIQCQVDSQVTMMFWYRQQPGQSLTLIATANQGSEATYESGFVIDKFPISRPNLTFSTLTVSNMSPEDSSIYLCSVRRGTVSNYGYTFGSGTRLTVV.

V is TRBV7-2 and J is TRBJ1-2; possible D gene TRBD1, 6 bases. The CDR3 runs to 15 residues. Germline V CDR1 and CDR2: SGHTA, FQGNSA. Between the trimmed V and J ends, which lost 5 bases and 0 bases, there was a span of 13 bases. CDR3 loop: CASSLRQVTNYGYTF. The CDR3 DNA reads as TGTGCCAGCAGCCTTCGACAGGTTACTAACTATGGCTACACCTTC.

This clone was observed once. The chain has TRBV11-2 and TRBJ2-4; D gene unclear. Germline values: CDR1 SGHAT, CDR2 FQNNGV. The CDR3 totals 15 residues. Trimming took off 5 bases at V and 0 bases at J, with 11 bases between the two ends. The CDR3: CASSPRQLAKNIQYF. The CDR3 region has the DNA TGTGCCAGCAGCCCACGACAACTAGCCAAAAACATTCAGTACTTC.

CDR3 sequence reads: CASSYSNRGPYGYTF. The CDR3 DNA is TGTGCCAGCAGTTACTCGAACAGGGGGCCCTATGGCTACACCTTC. V usage is TRBV6-5 and J usage is TRBJ1-2; 9 bases align to TRBD1. The junction had 3 bases not matched to a gene; V was cut back by 0 bases and J by 4 bases. The V gene's germline CDR1 is MNHEY and CDR2 SVGAGI. There are 15 residues in the CDR3.

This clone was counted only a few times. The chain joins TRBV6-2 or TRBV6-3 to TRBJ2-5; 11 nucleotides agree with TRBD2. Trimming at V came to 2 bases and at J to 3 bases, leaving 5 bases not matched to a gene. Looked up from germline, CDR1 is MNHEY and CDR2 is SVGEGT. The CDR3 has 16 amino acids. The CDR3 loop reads CASSYPLAGGKETQYF. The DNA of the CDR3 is TGTGCCAGCAGTTACCCGCTAGCGGGGGGTAAAGAGACCCAGTACTTC.

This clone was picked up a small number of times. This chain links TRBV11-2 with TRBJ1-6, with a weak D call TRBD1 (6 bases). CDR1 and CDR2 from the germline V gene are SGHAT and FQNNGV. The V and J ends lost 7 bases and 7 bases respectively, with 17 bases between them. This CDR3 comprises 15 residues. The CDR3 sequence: CASTDNAGQNSPLHF. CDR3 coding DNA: TGTGCCAGCACCGACAACGCCGGACAGAATTCACCCCTCCACTTT.

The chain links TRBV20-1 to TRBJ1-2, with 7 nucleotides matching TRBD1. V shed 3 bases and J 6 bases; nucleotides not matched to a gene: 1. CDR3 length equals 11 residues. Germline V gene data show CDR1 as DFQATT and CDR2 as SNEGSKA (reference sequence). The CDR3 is CSASTGDGYTF. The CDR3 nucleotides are TGCAGTGCTAGCACAGGGGATGGCTACACCTTC.

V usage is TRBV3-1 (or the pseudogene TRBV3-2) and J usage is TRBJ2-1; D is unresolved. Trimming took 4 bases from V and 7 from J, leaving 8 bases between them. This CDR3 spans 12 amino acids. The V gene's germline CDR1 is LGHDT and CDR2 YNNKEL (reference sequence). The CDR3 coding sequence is TGTGCCAGCAGCCGGCGGCTTAATGAGCAGTTCTTC. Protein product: CASSRRLNEQFF.

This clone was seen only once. CDR3 DNA sequence: TGTGCCAGCAGCGTCCTTTCCCAGGGGGCGGCTGGCTACACCTTC. As protein: CASSVLSQGAAGYTF. The rearrangement joins TRBV9 to TRBJ1-2; TRBD1 matches 8 bases. The V segment lost 2 bases and the J segment 7 bases; nucleotides outside the gene matches: 10. This CDR3 spans 15 amino acids. Germline V gives CDR1 SGDLS, CDR2 YYNGEE.

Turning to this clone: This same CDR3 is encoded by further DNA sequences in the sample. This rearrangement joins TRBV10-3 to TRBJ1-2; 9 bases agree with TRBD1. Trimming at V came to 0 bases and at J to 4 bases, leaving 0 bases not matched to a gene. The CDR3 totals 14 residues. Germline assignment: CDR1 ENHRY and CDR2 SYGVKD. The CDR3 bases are TGTGCCATCAGTGAGTCGGACAGGGGCTATGGCTACACCTTC. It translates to CAISESDRGYGYTF.

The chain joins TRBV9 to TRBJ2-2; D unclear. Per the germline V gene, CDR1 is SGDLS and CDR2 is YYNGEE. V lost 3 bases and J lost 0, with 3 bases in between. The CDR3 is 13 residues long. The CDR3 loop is CASSAANTGELFF. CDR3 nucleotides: TGTGCCAGCAGCGCCGCGAACACCGGGGAGCTGTTTTTT.

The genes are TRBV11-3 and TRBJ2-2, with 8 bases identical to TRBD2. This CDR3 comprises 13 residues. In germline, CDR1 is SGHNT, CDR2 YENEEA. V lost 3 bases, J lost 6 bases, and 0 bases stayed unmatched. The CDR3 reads CASSLGLAGELFF. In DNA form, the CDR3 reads TGTGCCAGCAGCTTGGGACTAGCCGGGGAGCTGTTTTTT.

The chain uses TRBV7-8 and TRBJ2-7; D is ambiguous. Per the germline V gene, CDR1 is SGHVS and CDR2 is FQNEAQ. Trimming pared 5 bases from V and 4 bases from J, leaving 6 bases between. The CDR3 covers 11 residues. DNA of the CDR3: TGTGCCAGCAGCCCACAGTACGAGCAGTACTTC. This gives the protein CASSPQYEQYF.

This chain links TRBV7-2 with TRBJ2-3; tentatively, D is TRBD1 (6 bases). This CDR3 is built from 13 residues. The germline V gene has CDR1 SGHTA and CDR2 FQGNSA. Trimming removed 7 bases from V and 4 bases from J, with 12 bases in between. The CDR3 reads CASNIGGSDTQYF. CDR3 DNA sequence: TGTGCCAGCAACATTGGGGGCTCAGATACGCAGTATTTT.

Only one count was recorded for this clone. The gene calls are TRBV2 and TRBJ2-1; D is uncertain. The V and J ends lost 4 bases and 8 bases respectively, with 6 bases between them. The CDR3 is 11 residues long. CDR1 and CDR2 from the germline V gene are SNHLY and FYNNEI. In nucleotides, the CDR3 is TGTGCCAGCAGTGGGCAGGATGAGCAGTTCTTC. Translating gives CASSGQDEQFF.

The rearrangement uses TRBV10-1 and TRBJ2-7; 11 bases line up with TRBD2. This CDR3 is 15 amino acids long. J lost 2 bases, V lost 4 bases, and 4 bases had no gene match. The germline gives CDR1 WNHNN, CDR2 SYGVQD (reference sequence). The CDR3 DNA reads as TGCGCCAGCAGTGCCGGGACTAGCGGACCCTACGAGCAGTACTTC. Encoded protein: CASSAGTSGPYEQYF.

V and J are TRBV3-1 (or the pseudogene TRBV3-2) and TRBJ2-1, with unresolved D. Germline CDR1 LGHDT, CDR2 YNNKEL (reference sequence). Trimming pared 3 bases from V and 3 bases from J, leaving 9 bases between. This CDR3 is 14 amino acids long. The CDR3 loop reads CASSQSSIYNEQFF. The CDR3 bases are TGTGCCAGCAGCCAGTCCAGTATCTACAATGAGCAGTTCTTC.